Sequencing of this T cell receptor beta chain was carried out in a study of brain T cells in children with intractable seizures. Study-wide results and limits: HCMV serostatus was not known, and viral specificity came from CDR3 similarity only. Clones missing pre-surgery may reflect undersampling of that blood sample.

After removal of 3 bases from V and 3 bases from J, the junction contained 0 bases not matched to a gene. Germline CDR1 and CDR2: SGHTA and FQGTGA. This CDR3 is built from 13 residues. Only cases whose brain tissue showed the highest T cell transcript signatures were sequenced. Before surgery, patients took at least one anti-epileptic drug. Concerning this clone: Its antigen is unidentified.

Profiled with immunoSEQ multiplex PCR; TCRdb holds only in-frame clones, not every one. The sample contains 60,000 to 65,000 clones, about 96% of which appear only once. The TCR comes from a boy under two years old with focal cortical dysplasia and intractable seizures. This chain uses TRBV7-3 with TRBJ2-7, with 9 bases fitting TRBD1. The sample was peripheral blood, taken at surgery. CDR3 loop: CASSLTGGYEQYF. CDR3 in DNA: TGTGCCAGCAGCTTGACAGGGGGCTACGAGCAGTACTTC.